This record looks at one T cell receptor (beta chain) sequence and its context. This sample stems from a study of T cell changes during pregnancy in multiple sclerosis. Sequencing used immunoSEQ multiplex PCR; TCRdb keeps in-frame clones, though not all of them. The table lists approximately 50,000 clones, approximately 92% of them singletons. The CDR3 is 16 residues long. The germline V gene has CDR1 SGHDT and CDR2 YYEEEE. V was cut by 2 bases and J by 2 bases, with 17 bases left in between. The rearrangement uses TRBV5-6 and TRBJ2-7; maybe TRBD2 (6 bases). The sequence was obtained from a female donor with multiple sclerosis, enrolled in a pregnancy study. The sample here was CD4+ T cells from peripheral blood mononuclear cells, taken in the third trimester of pregnancy. CDR3 sequence reads: CASSFGLAQRPYEQYF. In nucleotides, the CDR3 is TGTGCCAGCAGCTTTGGCCTAGCGCAGAGGCCCTACGAGCAGTACTTC.